The rows below give T cell receptor beta chains drawn from one sample of a study of T cells in Graves' hyperthyroidism and ophthalmopathy. MiXCR, applied by TCRdb to the multiplex PCR reads, yields one record per CDR3 protein. Of about 300,000 distinct CDR3 sequences listed, about an eighth were seen once; the top ten hold 7.5% to 8%. Sequenced sample: blood. The receptors were gathered from a woman aged 30 to 39 with Graves' hyperthyroidism that later progressed to Graves' ophthalmopathy. CDR3s include the opening cysteine and the closing phenylalanine or tryptophan. A D gene is named only where the DNA matches it firmly. A row's size may be missing; if present it is once, few, many or a size class.

size	J	D	V	DNA	CDR3
many	TRBJ1-1	-	TRBV27	TGTGCCAGCAGTCCCGGGGGCTTCTCGTTATCAAACACTGAAGCTTTCTTT	CASSPGGFSLSNTEAFF
few	TRBJ1-6	TRBD1	TRBV9	TGTGCCAGCAGCGTAGAAGGGCAGGGGGGTTCACCCCTCCACTTT	CASSVEGQGGSPLHF
-	TRBJ2-2	-	TRBV19	TGTGCCAGTAGTATGGGGGCCACCGGGGAGCTGTTTTTT	CASSMGATGELFF
few	TRBJ2-6	TRBD1	TRBV19	TGTGCCAGTACCCCTACAGGGGTTCCGGGGGCCAACGTCCTGACTTTC	CASTPTGVPGANVLTF
many	TRBJ2-4	-	TRBV5-1	TGCGCCAGCAGCTCCGAGGCCAAAAACATTCAGTACTTC	CASSSEAKNIQYF
many	TRBJ2-3	TRBD2	TRBV13	TGTGCCAGCAGCCTCCGGACTAGCCAAGCACCTGATACGCAGTATTTT	CASSLRTSQAPDTQYF
many	TRBJ2-1	TRBD1	TRBV7-3	TGTGCCAGCAGCTTAGATGGTGCAGGGGGTGAGCAGTTCTTC	CASSLDGAGGEQFF
many	TRBJ2-7	-	TRBV4-2	TGTGCCAGCAGCCAGCAAGACTCAGGGGCCTACGAGCAGTACTTC	CASSQQDSGAYEQYF
-	TRBJ2-3	-	TRBV4-3	TGCGCCAGCAGCCAAGATGGGGCGGCGGGAGATACGCAGTATTTT	CASSQDGAAGDTQYF
few	TRBJ2-2	TRBD2	TRBV15	TGTGCCACCAGCAAAGGACTAGCGGGAGCAGTCACCGGGGAGCTGTTTTTT	CATSKGLAGAVTGELFF
many	TRBJ2-4	-	TRBV28	TGTGCCAGCAGTTCAACAAGGGCCAAAAACATTCAGTACTTC	CASSSTRAKNIQYF
-	TRBJ2-7	-	TRBV6-2/TRBV6-3	TGTGCCAGCAGTTACACGGGGGCCGAGCAGTACTTC	CASSYTGAEQYF
many	TRBJ2-1	-	TRBV20-1	TGCAGTGCGGCGAACCTCAATGAGCAGTTCTTC	CSAANLNEQFF
-	TRBJ2-5	-	TRBV9	TGTGCCAGCAGCGTAGAGGGGAAGACCCAAGAGACCCAGTACTTC	CASSVEGKTQETQYF
few	TRBJ2-7	-	TRBV6-1	TGTGCCAGCAGCCCCACAGAATACTACGAGCAGTACTTC	CASSPTEYYEQYF
many	TRBJ2-1	-	TRBV2	TGTGCCAGCAGTGAAGCACAGGGAAAAATGGACAATGAGCAGTTCTTC	CASSEAQGKMDNEQFF
-	TRBJ2-1	-	TRBV5-1	TGCGCCATCAGCTTGGCCCCTAGTCCAAACAATGAGCAGTTCTTC	CAISLAPSPNNEQFF
-	TRBJ2-1	-	TRBV5-6	TGTGCCAGCAGCCAAACGATTGAGCAGTTCTTC	CASSQTIEQFF
many	TRBJ2-3	-	TRBV29-1	TGCAGCGTTGCAGGCCAGGGGCATAACACAGATACGCAGTATTTT	CSVAGQGHNTDTQYF
many	TRBJ1-1	-	TRBV3-1	TGTGCCAGCAGCCAAGATCTCTCGGGCACTGAAGCTTTCTTT	CASSQDLSGTEAFF
many	TRBJ1-1	-	TRBV24-1	TGTGCCACCAGTGATCGTGGGGGAGGGCCCACTGAAGCTTTCTTT	CATSDRGGGPTEAFF
few	TRBJ1-4	-	TRBV4-1	TGCGCCAGCAGCCTCGAACCACGGTGGGGTGAAAAACTGTTTTTT	CASSLEPRWGEKLFF
few	TRBJ2-1	TRBD1	TRBV7-3	TGTGCCAGCAGCCCGTATCCGACAGGGAATGAGCAGTTCTTC	CASSPYPTGNEQFF
many	TRBJ1-1	-	TRBV7-2	TGTGCCAGCAGTTTAGTCGGCAGCATGAACACTGAAGCTTTCTTT	CASSLVGSMNTEAFF
many	TRBJ2-3	-	TRBV7-2	TGTGCCAGCAGCCTAGCGATTGCAGATACGCAGTATTTT	CASSLAIADTQYF
-	TRBJ2-6	TRBD2	TRBV6-1	TGTGCCAGCAGCCGATGGGGACTAGCGGATTTCTCTGGGGCCAACGTCCTGACTTTC	CASSRWGLADFSGANVLTF
many	TRBJ1-2	TRBD1	TRBV11-1	TGTGCCAGCAGCGAGACAGGGGATGGCTACACCTTC	CASSETGDGYTF
many	TRBJ2-3	-	TRBV20-1	TGCAGTGCTAGCCTTGATGCGCTAGCCGGAACAGATACGCAGTATTTT	CSASLDALAGTDTQYF
few	TRBJ1-3	-	TRBV5-8	TGTGCCAGCAGCTTCCTCTCGGGACACTATGGAAACACCATATATTTT	CASSFLSGHYGNTIYF
many	TRBJ2-3	TRBD1	TRBV5-1	TGCGCCAGCAGCCAGACAGGGGGTTCCACAGATACGCAGTATTTT	CASSQTGGSTDTQYF
once	TRBJ2-3	-	TRBV7-2	TGTGCCAGCAGCTTAACACATGCCGATACGCAGTATTTT	CASSLTHADTQYF
many	TRBJ2-3	-	TRBV7-3	TGTGCCAGCAGCTTAGTGGGCTCCACAGATACGCAGTATTTT	CASSLVGSTDTQYF
few	TRBJ1-5	-	TRBV19	TGTGCCAGTAGTATGGGGGGGAAATTGGATTCCCAGCATTTT	CASSMGGKLDSQHF
-	TRBJ2-2	-	TRBV18	TGTGCCAGCTCACCATCTGGGAGGCTCAGCACCGGGGAGCTGTTTTTT	CASSPSGRLSTGELFF
many	TRBJ2-7	TRBD2	TRBV7-2	TGTGCCAGCAGCTTAGACCCTAGCGGCTACTACGAGCAGTACTTC	CASSLDPSGYYEQYF
many	TRBJ2-6	-	TRBV6-2/TRBV6-3	TGTGCCAGCAGTTACTCCCACGCCTCTGGGGCCAACGTCCTGACTTTC	CASSYSHASGANVLTF
-	TRBJ2-4	-	TRBV28	TGTGCCAGCAGACCCTACGGGACCCATATACCACTAGCCAAAAACATTCAGTACTTC	CASRPYGTHIPLAKNIQYF
many	TRBJ2-2	-	TRBV7-9	TGTGCCAGCAGCTTCTATATGAACACCGGGGAGCTGTTTTTT	CASSFYMNTGELFF
many	TRBJ2-5	TRBD2	TRBV7-3	TGTGCCAGCAGCCCGATAGCGGGAGAGGGGACCCAGTACTTC	CASSPIAGEGTQYF
many	TRBJ2-5	TRBD2	TRBV30	TGTGCCTGGAGTGTTGCGGGAGTTGAGACCCAGTACTTC	CAWSVAGVETQYF
-	TRBJ1-6	TRBD1	TRBV4-1	TGCGCCAGCAGCCAGGGCGGGACAGGGAGTCCCTATAATTCACCCCTCCACTTT	CASSQGGTGSPYNSPLHF
many	TRBJ2-1	-	TRBV7-3	TGTGCCAGCAGCTTAGACAGTTTCAATGAGCAGTTCTTC	CASSLDSFNEQFF